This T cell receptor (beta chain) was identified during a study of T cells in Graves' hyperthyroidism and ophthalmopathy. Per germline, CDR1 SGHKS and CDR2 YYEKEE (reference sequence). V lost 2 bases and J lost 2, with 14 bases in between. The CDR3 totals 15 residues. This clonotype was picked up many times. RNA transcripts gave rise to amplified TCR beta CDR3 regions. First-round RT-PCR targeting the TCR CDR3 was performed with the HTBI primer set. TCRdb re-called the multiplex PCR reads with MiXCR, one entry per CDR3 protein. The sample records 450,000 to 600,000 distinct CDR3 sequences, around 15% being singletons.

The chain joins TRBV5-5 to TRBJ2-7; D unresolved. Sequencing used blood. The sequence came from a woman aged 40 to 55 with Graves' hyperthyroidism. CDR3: CASSFDHQVTYEQYF. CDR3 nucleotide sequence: TGTGCCAGCAGCTTTGACCACCAGGTGACCTACGAGCAGTACTTC.